The clone carrying this TCR beta chain was seen at least ten times. No antigen is known for it. Germline CDR1 reads SGHRS; CDR2 reads YFSETQ. The CDR3 spans 16 residues. V lost 3 bases and J lost 4; bases outside the gene matches: 4. MiXCR was run by TCRdb on the 5' RACE reads, yielding one entry per CDR3 protein. This repertoire shows roughly 400,000 distinct CDR3 sequences, about a sixth found once; its top ten account for approximately 21%. This specimen comes from a study of T-cell memory formation after mild COVID-19. Whole-study context: In these data, TCR clusters were largely donor specific.

Findings and caveats of the study: The CD4+ clones that contracted clustered mainly within CM and EM, and the CD8+ clones concentrated in EMRA. Memory sampled before infection contained some responding clones, suggesting cross-reactive memory joined. Second-wave clones peaking on day 37 lacked confirmed SARS-CoV-2 specificity.

The sequence came from a young man who had mild COVID-19 (a few samples of this study predate the infection). Cell type and time point are not known. The chain uses TRBV5-1 and TRBJ2-3; TRBD2 matches 14 bases. The sample taken for sequencing was PBMCs or a T cell subset sorted from them (not recorded which). CDR3 DNA: TGCGCCAGCAGCTCCGCGACTAGCGGGGGGGCAGATACGCAGTATTTT. This gives the protein CASSSATSGGADTQYF.